This is a list of T cell receptor beta chains from one sample in a study of memory CD4+ T cells and cytomegalovirus serostatus. TCRdb's table, derived via immunoSEQ multiplex PCR, lists solely in-frame clones and lacks some. The top ten clones hold around 0.6% of a sample with tens of thousands of clones, 70% to 85% of them seen once. The sequenced sample consisted of memory CD4+ T cells from blood. The receptor set was obtained from an adult in good health and CMV-seronegative. The conserved cysteine and the conserved F or W are not part of the CDR3 here. Fields, in order: V gene, CDR3 length, D gene, J gene, CDR3 protein. D genes are given only for firm matches.

>TRBV18|12|TRBD1|TRBJ2-7
ASSPAPGGAEQY
>TRBV2|11|-|TRBJ2-2
ASSEQVTGELF
>TRBV6-1|12|TRBD2|TRBJ2-3
ATTSGGASDTQY
>TRBV5-6|13|-|TRBJ1-5
ASSLGSAGAGPQH
>TRBV28|14|-|TRBJ2-5
ASSLGRGFRQETQY
>TRBV7-9|14|-|TRBJ1-4
ASSPSSDRYNEKLF
>TRBV11-2|12|-|TRBJ2-2
ASSFSRDTGELF
>TRBV7-9|14|TRBD2|TRBJ2-1
ASSASGRAGYNEQF
>TRBV5-1|12|-|TRBJ2-5
ASSFGASKETQY
>TRBV12-1|17|-|TRBJ2-4
ASSLPGTGDEQAKNIQY
>TRBV18|12|TRBD2|TRBJ2-3
ASSFSGVTDTQY
>TRBV12-5|14|-|TRBJ2-3
ASGPGAAPSTDTQY
>TRBV6-1|13|TRBD1|TRBJ2-2
ASTGTGVGTGELF
>TRBV5-1|12|-|TRBJ1-4
ASSLDSTNEKLF
>TRBV6-1|12|-|TRBJ1-2
ASSEVLGNYGYT
>TRBV2|16|TRBD1|TRBJ2-3
ASSEGRGLGQGTLAQY
>TRBV29-1|11|-|TRBJ2-7
SVVGITGYEQY
>TRBV19|13|-|TRBJ1-2
ASTGSDSGGDGYT
>TRBV16|13|TRBD1|TRBJ1-5
ASSLGQGANQPQH
>TRBV20-1|9|-|TRBJ2-5
SARPQETQY
>TRBV2|13|TRBD1|TRBJ2-1
ASSQLGTGWNEQF
>TRBV28|12|-|TRBJ2-6
ASSSGGWSNVLT
>TRBV5-1|14|TRBD2|TRBJ2-7
ASSLGSGGSAYEQY
>TRBV2|13|-|TRBJ1-2
ASIPSAGANYGYT
>TRBV28|10|-|TRBJ2-7
AIMDTKREQY
>TRBV5-1|12|-|TRBJ2-2
ASRELANTGELF
>TRBV15|13|-|TRBJ1-5
ATSREQGIKQPQH
>TRBV18|12|-|TRBJ1-4
ASSPGATNEKLF
>TRBV6-8|14|TRBD1|TRBJ1-6
DHRARDRGCNSPLH
>TRBV19|12|-|TRBJ1-5
ASKSQFVSQPQH
>TRBV7-7|13|-|TRBJ2-3
ASSPGQGGTDTQY
>TRBV19|13|-|TRBJ1-5
ASAGVFYSNQPQH
>TRBV28|13|TRBD1|TRBJ1-2
ASTQQGARDYGYT
>TRBV18|15|TRBD1|TRBJ1-5
ASSLIRDRGREQPQH
>TRBV7-6|11|-|TRBJ1-5
ASSWDDNQPQH
>TRBV2|12|TRBD1|TRBJ1-2
ASSRQGFGNGYT
>TRBV7-2|12|TRBD1|TRBJ1-6
ASSAETGHSPLH
>TRBV18|10|-|TRBJ1-1
ASSLDSREAF
>TRBV4-2|11|-|TRBJ2-3
ASRSSVADTQY
>TRBV7-9|11|TRBD1|TRBJ2-7
ASSGGRAYEQY
>TRBV6-1|11|-|TRBJ2-7
ASSDWSSYEQY
>TRBV5-1|13|-|TRBJ2-2
ASSLPTGGGGELF
>TRBV27|16|TRBD1|TRBJ1-5
ASSLSPGQGKLNQPQH
>TRBV4-2|13|-|TRBJ1-3
ARVRGLIEGNTIY
>TRBV6-1|13|-|TRBJ1-2
ASSEHRTPIYGYT
>TRBV6-6|11|-|TRBJ2-7
ASSLDRSYEQY
>TRBV12-5|13|TRBD2|TRBJ2-1
ASGLGLAGYNEQF
>TRBV6-5|12|TRBD2|TRBJ2-7
ASRLAGGHVEQY
>TRBV5-1|12|-|TRBJ2-5
ASSSGDPRETQY
>TRBV6-5|13|-|TRBJ1-2
ASSYSFSENYGYT
>TRBV6-5|14|TRBD2|TRBJ2-7
ASSYWAGGRSYEQY
>TRBV5-5|12|-|TRBJ2-1
ASTSGALGAEQF